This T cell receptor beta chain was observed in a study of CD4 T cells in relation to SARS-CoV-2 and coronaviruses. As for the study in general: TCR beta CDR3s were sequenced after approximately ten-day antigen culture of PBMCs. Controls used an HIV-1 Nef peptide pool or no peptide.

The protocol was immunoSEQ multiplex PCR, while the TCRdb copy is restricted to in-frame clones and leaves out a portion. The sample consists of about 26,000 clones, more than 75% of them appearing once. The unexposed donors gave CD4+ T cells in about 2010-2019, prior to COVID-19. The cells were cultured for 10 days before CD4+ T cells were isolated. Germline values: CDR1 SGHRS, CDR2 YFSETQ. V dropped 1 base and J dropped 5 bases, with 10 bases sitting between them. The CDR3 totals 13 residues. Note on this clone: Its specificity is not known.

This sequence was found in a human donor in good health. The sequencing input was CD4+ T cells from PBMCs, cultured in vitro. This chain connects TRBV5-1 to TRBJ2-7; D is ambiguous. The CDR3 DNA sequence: TGCGCCAGCAGCTTGAGCACAAAAGACGAGCAGTACTTC. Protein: CASSLSTKDEQYF.